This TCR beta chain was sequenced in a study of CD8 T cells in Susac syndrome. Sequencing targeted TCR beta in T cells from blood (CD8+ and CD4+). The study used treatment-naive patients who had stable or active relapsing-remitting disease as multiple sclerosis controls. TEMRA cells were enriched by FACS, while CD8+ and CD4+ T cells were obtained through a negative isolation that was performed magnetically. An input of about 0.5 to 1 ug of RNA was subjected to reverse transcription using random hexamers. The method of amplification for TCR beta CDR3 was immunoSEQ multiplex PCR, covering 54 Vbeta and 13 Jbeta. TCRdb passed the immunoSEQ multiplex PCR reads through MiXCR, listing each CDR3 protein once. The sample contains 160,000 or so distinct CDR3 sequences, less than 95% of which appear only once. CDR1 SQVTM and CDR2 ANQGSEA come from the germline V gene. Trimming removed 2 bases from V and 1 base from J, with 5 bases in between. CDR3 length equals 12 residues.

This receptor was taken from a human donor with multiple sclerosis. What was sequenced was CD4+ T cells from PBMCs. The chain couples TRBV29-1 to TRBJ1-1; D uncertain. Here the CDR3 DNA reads TGCAGCGTTGAAAGGGAGAACACTGAAGCTTTCTTT. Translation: CSVERENTEAFF.